This T cell receptor (beta chain) was sequenced for a study of OX40 agonist ivuxolimab in advanced cancers. Study in general: With a range of roughly 20 to 90, age averaged roughly 60 years, and around 83% were male. Prior anti-PD-1, anti-PD-L1 or anti-CTLA-4 therapy was allowed; 35% to 40% had some.

Study findings and constraints: Which antigen the expanded peripheral T cells recognized is unknown.

Turning to this clone: The antigen remains undetermined.

V trimming: 3 bases; J trimming: 0 bases; junction bases outside the gene matches: 5. The CDR3 sequence is 16 residues long. The germline gives CDR1 ENHRY, CDR2 SYGVKD. The repertoire was sequenced with immunoSEQ multiplex PCR; TCRdb's copy has only in-frame clones and lacks some. The sample lists about 58,000 clones; roughly 86% were seen once. The chain employs TRBV10-3 and TRBJ1-5; TRBD1 matches at 7 bases. The sequence came from an adult with an advanced solid tumor such as melanoma, head and neck, liver or kidney cancer. This sample comprised CD4+ or CD8+ T cells sorted from blood, obtained in a trial of the OX40 agonist ivuxolimab. CDR3 sequence: CAISDGDRVSNQPQHF. The CDR3 nucleotides are TGTGCCATCAGTGATGGGGACAGAGTTAGCAATCAGCCCCAGCATTTT.